Shown below are 29 T cell receptor beta chains from a single sample sequenced in a study of prognosis after radiotherapy for stage I lung cancer. Amplification of the TCR beta CDR3 (from genomic DNA) was done by two-round multiplex PCR. Round one of PCR was performed, and it used primers specific to each TRBV and TRBJ gene. MiXCR was run by TCRdb on the multiplex PCR reads, yielding one entry per CDR3 protein. The data show more than 12,000 distinct CDR3 sequences, roughly a third seen once. The source was PBMCs, collected before or after stereotactic body radiation therapy (not recorded which). These receptors came from a donor over 45 with non-small cell lung cancer.

As to this clonotype: This likely came from a read error, as a far larger clone is one base away. The chain carries TRBV10-3 and TRBJ2-7; D is unresolved. From germline, CDR1 is ENHRY and CDR2 SYGVKD. The CDR3 length is 15 residues. The CDR3 region is CAISESGGSYNEKFF. CDR3 DNA sequence: TGTGCCATCAGTGAGTCGGGCGGCTCCTACAATGAGAAGTTCTTC.

This clonotype was recorded many times. V is TRBV30 and J is TRBJ2-1; D call uncertain. V gave up 2 bases and J gave up 2 bases, with 13 bases separating them. The CDR3 runs to 15 residues. The germline V gene encodes CDR1 GTSNPN and CDR2 SVGIG (reference sequence). The CDR3 reads CAWSQQEATYNEQFF. CDR3 bases: TGTGCCTGGAGTCAACAAGAGGCCACCTACAATGAGCAGTTCTTC.

Comments on this clonotype: A far larger clone is one base from this, pointing to a likely read error. The rearrangement links TRBV6-4 to TRBJ2-3, with 10 bases aligning to TRBD2. V was clipped by 5 bases and J by 5 bases; unmatched bases: 7. CDR1 is MRHNA and CDR2 is SNTAGT in the germline V gene. The CDR3 contains 15 residues. The CDR3 is CASSFSGRGEDTQYF. CDR3 nucleotide sequence: TGTGCCAGCAGTTTCAGCGGGAGGGGGGAAGATACGCAGTATTTT.

This clonotype was counted many times. CDR3 region: CSVDRQGGGYTF. The CDR3 DNA reads as TGCAGCGTGGACAGACAGGGGGGTGGCTACACCTTC. The chain combines TRBV29-1 with TRBJ1-2; 9 bases match TRBD1. V trimming: 6 bases; J trimming: 7 bases; junction bases outside the gene matches: 6. CDR3 size: 12 residues. The germline gives CDR1 SQVTM, CDR2 ANQGSEA.

The J gene is TRBJ2-1, the V gene TRBV6-1; TRBD1 is a possible D gene (6 bases). This CDR3 spans 15 amino acids. The V end lost 4 bases, the J end lost 3 bases, and 13 bases lay between the germline ends. Germline values: CDR1 MNHNS, CDR2 SASEGT. This CDR3 reads CASSGGAGDYNEQFF. For the CDR3, the DNA is TGTGCCAGCAGTGGAGGGGCAGGGGACTACAATGAGCAGTTCTTC.

The sample holds many counts of this clonotype. The chain joins TRBV15 to TRBJ1-1, with D tentatively TRBD1 (5 bases). CDR1 LNHNV and CDR2 YYDKDF come from the germline V gene (reference sequence). This CDR3 is 15 amino acids long. Trimming took off 0 bases at V and 5 bases at J, with 13 bases between the two ends. CDR3 in amino acids: CATSRDINDRTEAFF. As DNA, the CDR3 is TGTGCCACCAGCAGAGATATTAACGACAGAACTGAAGCTTTCTTT.

This clonotype was counted many times. The chain combines TRBV10-2 with TRBJ1-4; weak D call: TRBD1 (6 bases). This CDR3 is 14 amino acids long. V was shortened by 6 bases and J by 5 bases, with 13 bases between the two germline ends. Germline-derived CDR1 and CDR2 are WSHSY and SAAADI. In DNA form, the CDR3 reads TGCGCCAGCAGACAGGGTCATGGGAATGAAAAACTGTTTTTT. Protein: CASRQGHGNEKLFF.

This clonotype was seen many times. The rearrangement links TRBV18 to TRBJ2-2; no reliable D call. The CDR3 sequence is 15 residues long. The V gene lost 3 bases and the J gene lost 3 bases, with 11 bases spanning the gap. Germline assignment: CDR1 KGHSH and CDR2 LQKENI. The CDR3, as DNA: TGTGCCAGCTCACCTCGGCGCCCGGACACCGGGGAGCTGTTTTTT. Residues: CASSPRRPDTGELFF.

The chain recombines TRBV6-2 or TRBV6-3 with TRBJ2-1; tentatively, D is TRBD1 (5 bases). Per germline, CDR1 MNHEY and CDR2 SVGEGT. V was shortened by 5 bases and J by 3 bases, with 20 bases between the two germline ends. The CDR3 runs to 17 residues. As DNA, the CDR3 is TGTGCCAGCAGTGATTGGGGCTGTGCGGCGTGCTACAATGAGCAGTTCTTC. Amino acids: CASSDWGCAACYNEQFF.

This clonotype is medium-sized by share. The chain is built from TRBV6-1 and TRBJ1-6; D remains ambiguous. This CDR3 has 12 amino acids. CDR1 is MNHNS and CDR2 is SASEGT in the germline V gene. V lost 6 bases, J lost 3 bases, and 3 bases lay in between. This CDR3 reads CASRNYNSPLHF. CDR3 in DNA: TGTGCCAGCAGAAACTATAATTCACCCCTCCACTTT.

Remarks on this clonotype: A read error likely explains this, since a far larger clone differs by one base. J is TRBJ2-1 and V is TRBV6-1; D ambiguous. In germline, CDR1 is MNHNS, CDR2 SASEGT. The V end was cut by 2 bases, the J end by 6 bases, with 14 bases between. The CDR3 loop spans 15 amino acids. CDR3 amino acids: CASSESSSKGNEQFF. In nucleotides, the CDR3 is TGTGCCAGCAGTGAATCGTCTAGTAAGGGCAATGAGCAGTTCTTC.

A word on this clonotype: One end of the junction does not line up with germline, which may come from a read error. The chain combines TRBV6-4 with TRBJ2-1, with TRBD1 matching 12 bases. Germline V CDR1 and CDR2: MRHNA, SNTAGT. This CDR3 region has 16 residues. The CDR3 bases are TGTGCCAGCAGTTACTCGCAGCCAGGGACAGGGGGCAATGAGCAGTTC. This gives the protein CASSYSQPGTGGNEQF.

This clonotype was picked up many times. The chain carries TRBV12-3 or TRBV12-4 and TRBJ1-2; D remains unclear. Trimming removed 6 bases from V and 1 base from J, with 6 bases in between. CDR3 size: 12 residues. CDR3 sequence reads: CASRGGNYGYTF. DNA of the CDR3: TGTGCCAGCAGGGGAGGTAACTATGGCTACACCTTC.

This clonotype was recorded only once. A far larger clone is just one base off, so this is likely a read error. This chain links TRBV6-1 with TRBJ2-3, with TRBD2 matching 8 bases. The germline CDR1 and CDR2 sequences are MNHNS and SASEGT. This CDR3 comprises 15 residues. V lost 9 bases, J lost 5 bases, and 13 bases stayed unmatched. CDR3 loop: CARSPRGRIGDTQYF. Written as DNA, the CDR3 is TGTGCCAGATCACCCCGCGGGAGGATCGGAGATACGCAGTATTTT.

The V call is TRBV6-1, the J call TRBJ1-2; no reliable D call. The germline V gene encodes CDR1 MNHNS and CDR2 SASEGT. CDR3 length equals 12 residues. The germline V and J ends were trimmed by 3 bases and 10 bases, with 12 bases remaining between them. The CDR3 loop reads CASSEGPHVYTF. Here the CDR3 DNA reads TGTGCCAGCAGTGAGGGTCCACATGTCTACACCTTC.

This clonotype is classed as medium-sized. This sequence joins TRBV6-1 and TRBJ2-1, with D possibly being TRBD2 (6 bases). Germline V lookup: CDR1 MNHNS, CDR2 SASEGT. This CDR3 is 14 amino acids long. V was trimmed by 6 bases and J by 2 bases, leaving 11 bases between them. The CDR3 DNA sequence: TGTGCCAGCAGCAGGACTATGGCCTACAATGAGCAGTTCTTC. Its protein product is CASSRTMAYNEQFF.

About this clonotype itself: A clone one base away is much larger, so this may be a read error. The chain couples TRBV10-3 to TRBJ1-1; 8 bases agree with TRBD1. The CDR3 has 15 residues. J gave up 5 bases and V 4 bases, and 9 bases lay outside the gene matches. Looked up from germline, CDR1 is ENHRY and CDR2 is SYGVKD. In DNA form, the CDR3 reads TGTGCCATCAGTGGACCTTCACAGGGGGAAACTGAAGCTTTCTTT. Translated: CAISGPSQGETEAFF.

This clonotype came up many times. The chain links TRBV3-1 to TRBJ1-1; the D gene is possibly TRBD1 (5 bases). Germline V CDR1 and CDR2: LGHDT, YNNKEL (reference sequence). V lost 6 bases and J lost 2, with 13 bases in between. The CDR3 sequence is 14 residues long. The CDR3 loop is CASSPPGGNTEAFF. CDR3 coding DNA: TGTGCCAGCAGTCCACCCGGGGGTAACACTGAAGCTTTCTTT.

Points on this clonotype: With a far larger clone one base away, a read error is the likely cause. The rearrangement joins TRBV20-1 to TRBJ2-7, with 7 nucleotides matching TRBD2. The DNA end favors TRBJ2-1, so the J call may be wrong. The germline CDR1 and CDR2 sequences are DFQATT and SNEGSKA (reference sequence). The CDR3 loop spans 16 amino acids. Written as DNA, the CDR3 is TGCAGTGCTAGAGAACTATCGGGAGGATCCTACAATGAGCAGTTCTTC. Residues: CSARELSGGSYNEQFF.

This clonotype was detected many times. J is TRBJ2-3 and V is TRBV5-5; 12 bases line up with TRBD2. Germline trimming cut 4 bases from V and 0 bases from J; bases unmatched to any gene: 3. The CDR3 is made up of 16 amino acids. Germline CDR1 reads SGHKS; CDR2 reads YYEKEE (reference sequence). The CDR3 protein is CASSPGLAGSTDTQYF. The CDR3 bases are TGTGCCAGCAGCCCCGGACTAGCGGGGAGCACAGATACGCAGTATTTT.

This clonotype was detected ten times or more. This chain joins TRBV5-1 and TRBJ2-7; D gene uncertain. V lost 0 bases and J lost 2, with 9 bases in between. The CDR3 sequence is 14 residues long. Germline V CDR1 and CDR2: SGHRS, YFSETQ. The DNA for the CDR3 is TGCGCCAGCAGCTTGGTTCCAGGTACCTACGAGCAGTACTTC. As protein: CASSLVPGTYEQYF.

This clonotype has at least ten counts. CDR3 sequence reads: CASSPQGSNQPQYF. In DNA, the CDR3 is TGTGCCAGCTCACCACAGGGAAGCAATCAGCCCCAGTATTTT. The chain recombines TRBV18 with TRBJ1-5; no firm D call. Near its end, the DNA agrees better with TRBJ2-3, so the J call may be wrong. The CDR3 is 14 residues long. Germline CDR1 reads KGHSH; CDR2 reads LQKENI.

This clonotype is labeled medium-sized. This rearrangement joins TRBV6-9 to TRBJ1-6; 8 nucleotides line up with TRBD1. CDR1 and CDR2 (germline): MNHGY, SVAAGI. V shed 3 bases, J shed 10 bases, and the junction held 8 bases outside the gene matches. The CDR3 runs to 15 residues. CDR3 DNA sequence: TGTGCCAGCAGTTACTCCGGGACAGGCGCCTCACCCCTCCACTTT. Protein sequence: CASSYSGTGASPLHF.

The chain links TRBV6-2 or TRBV6-3 to TRBJ2-6; D may be TRBD1 (5 bases). Germline V gives CDR1 MNHEY, CDR2 SVGEGT. Trimming left V 10 bases short and J 14 bases short, with 27 bases between. This CDR3 has 15 amino acids. CDR3 nucleotide sequence: TGTGCCACAAAACCCGCGGAATCTGGGGCCAATTTCCTGACTTTC. It encodes CATKPAESGANFLTF.

A single count supports this clonotype. Mismatch with germline at one junction end may stem from a read error. This chain uses TRBV7-9 with TRBJ2-5, with D unclear. CDR3 length: 14 amino acids. CDR1 is SEHNR and CDR2 is FQNEAQ in the germline V gene (reference sequence). The CDR3 region is CASRHLDPQDTQYF. In nucleotides, the CDR3 is TGTGCCAGCAGACACCTGGACCCTCAAGATACCCAGTACTTC.

The chain employs TRBV2 and TRBJ2-1; TRBD1 matches 9 bases. Germline lookup yields CDR1 SNHLY and CDR2 FYNNEI. This CDR3 is 13 amino acids long. The CDR3 DNA sequence: TGTGTCACCACCTACGGACAGGGGAGTGAGCAGTTCTTC. Amino acids: CVTTYGQGSEQFF. The variable domain in full, completed from reference TRBV2 and TRBJ2-1, reads EPEVTQTPSHQVTQMGQEVILRCVPISNHLYFYWYRQILGQKVEFLVSFYNNEISEKSEIFDDQFSVERPDGSNFTLKIRSTKLEDSAMYFCVTTYGQGSEQFFGPGTRLTVL.

This clonotype was counted ten times or more. The chain joins TRBV29-1 to TRBJ1-5; D might be TRBD1 (5 bases). From germline, CDR1 is SQVTM and CDR2 ANQGSEA. Between the trimmed V and J ends, which lost 6 bases and 5 bases, there was a span of 11 bases. This CDR3 has 12 amino acids. CDR3 protein: CSVSTGDQPQHF. DNA of the CDR3: TGCAGCGTATCTACAGGAGATCAGCCCCAGCATTTT.

This clonotype was seen at least ten times. V and J are TRBV6-5 and TRBJ1-5; maybe TRBD1 (5 bases). The CDR3 runs to 17 residues. Per the germline V gene, CDR1 is MNHEY and CDR2 is SVGAGI. Trimming shortened V by 0 bases and J by 0 bases, and 12 bases separated the two germline ends. The CDR3 here is CASSYSHRGSSNQPQHF. The CDR3 DNA sequence: TGTGCCAGCAGTTACTCCCACCGGGGCAGTAGCAATCAGCCCCAGCATTTT.

CDR3 sequence: CASSLGWRQSNQPQHF. CDR3 coding DNA: TGTGCCAGCAGTTTGGGCTGGAGACAGAGCAATCAGCCCCAGCATTTT. V gene TRBV6-2 or TRBV6-3 combines with J gene TRBJ1-5; possible D gene TRBD1, 5 bases. The CDR3 extends over 16 amino acids. V lost 4 bases, J lost 1 base, and 14 bases lay in between. The V gene's germline CDR1 is MNHEY and CDR2 SVGEGT.